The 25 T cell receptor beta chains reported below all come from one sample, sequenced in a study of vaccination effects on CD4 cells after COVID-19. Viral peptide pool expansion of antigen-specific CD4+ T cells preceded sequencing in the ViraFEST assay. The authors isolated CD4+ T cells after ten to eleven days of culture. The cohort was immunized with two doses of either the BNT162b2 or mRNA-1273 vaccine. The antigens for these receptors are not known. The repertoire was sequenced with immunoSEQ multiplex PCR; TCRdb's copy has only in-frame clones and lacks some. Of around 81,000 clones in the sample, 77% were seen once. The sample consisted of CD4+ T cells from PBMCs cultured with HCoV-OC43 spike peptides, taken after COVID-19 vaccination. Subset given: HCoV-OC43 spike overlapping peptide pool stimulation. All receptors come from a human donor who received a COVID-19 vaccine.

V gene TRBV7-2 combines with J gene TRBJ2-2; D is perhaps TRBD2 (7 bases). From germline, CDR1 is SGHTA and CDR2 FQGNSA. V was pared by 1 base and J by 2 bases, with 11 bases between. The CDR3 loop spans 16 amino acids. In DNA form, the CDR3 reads TGTGCCAGCAGCTTAGGGGGGGGCGGCAACACCGGGGAGCTGTTTTTT. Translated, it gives CASSLGGGGNTGELFF.

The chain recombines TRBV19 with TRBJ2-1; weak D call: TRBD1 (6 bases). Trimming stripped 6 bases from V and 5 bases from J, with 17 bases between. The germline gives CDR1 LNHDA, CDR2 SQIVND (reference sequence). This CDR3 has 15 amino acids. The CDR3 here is CASSITGTSNNEQFF. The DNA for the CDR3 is TGTGCCAGTAGCATTACGGGGACATCGAACAATGAGCAGTTCTTC.

CDR3 region: CASSRDRGVFQPQHF. CDR3 coding DNA: TGTGCCAGCAGCCGGGACAGGGGGGTTTTTCAGCCCCAGCATTTT. V and J are TRBV5-5 and TRBJ1-5, with 11 bases matching TRBD1. The J segment lost 6 bases and the V segment lost 4 bases, leaving 6 bases of the junction unmatched. The CDR3 totals 15 residues. Germline loops: CDR1 SGHKS, CDR2 YYEKEE (reference sequence).

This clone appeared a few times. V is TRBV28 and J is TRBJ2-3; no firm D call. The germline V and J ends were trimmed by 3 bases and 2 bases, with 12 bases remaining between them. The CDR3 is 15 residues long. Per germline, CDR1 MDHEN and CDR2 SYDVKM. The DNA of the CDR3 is TGTGCCAGCAGTTTCCTTAGACTCGTCACAGATACGCAGTATTTT. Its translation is CASSFLRLVTDTQYF.

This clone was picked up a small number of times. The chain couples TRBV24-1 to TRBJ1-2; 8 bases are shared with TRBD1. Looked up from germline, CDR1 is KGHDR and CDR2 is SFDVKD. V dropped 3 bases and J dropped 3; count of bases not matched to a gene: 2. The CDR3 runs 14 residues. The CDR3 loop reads CATSDQGADYGYTF. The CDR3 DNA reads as TGTGCCACCAGTGATCAGGGGGCTGACTATGGCTACACCTTC.

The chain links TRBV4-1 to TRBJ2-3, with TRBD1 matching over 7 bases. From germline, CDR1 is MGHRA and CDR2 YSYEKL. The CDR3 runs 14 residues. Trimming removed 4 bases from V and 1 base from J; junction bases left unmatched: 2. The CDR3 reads CASSLGTGTDTQYF. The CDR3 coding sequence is TGCGCCAGCAGCCTCGGGACAGGCACAGATACGCAGTATTTT.

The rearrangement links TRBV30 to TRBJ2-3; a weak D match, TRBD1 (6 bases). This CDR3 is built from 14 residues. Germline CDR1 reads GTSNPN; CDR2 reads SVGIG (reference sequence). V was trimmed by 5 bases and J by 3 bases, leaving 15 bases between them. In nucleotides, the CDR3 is TGTGCCTGGGGGGCAGGGGTAGGAACAGATACGCAGTATTTT. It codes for CAWGAGVGTDTQYF.

CDR3 in amino acids: CASSFNRRAGYTF. CDR3 DNA: TGTGCCAGCAGTTTTAACCGTAGGGCAGGCTACACCTTC. This chain links TRBV27 with TRBJ1-2; no firm D call. V was clipped by 3 bases and J by 8 bases, with 13 bases between them. The CDR3 runs to 13 residues. Germline CDR1 MNHEY, CDR2 SMNVEV (reference sequence).

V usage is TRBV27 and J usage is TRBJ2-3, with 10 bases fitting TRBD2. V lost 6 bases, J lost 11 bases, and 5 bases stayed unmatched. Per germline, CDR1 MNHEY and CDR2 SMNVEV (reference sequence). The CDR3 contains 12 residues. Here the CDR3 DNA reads TGTGCCAGCAGCCTCGCTAGCGGGGGGCAGTATTTT. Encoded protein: CASSLASGGQYF.

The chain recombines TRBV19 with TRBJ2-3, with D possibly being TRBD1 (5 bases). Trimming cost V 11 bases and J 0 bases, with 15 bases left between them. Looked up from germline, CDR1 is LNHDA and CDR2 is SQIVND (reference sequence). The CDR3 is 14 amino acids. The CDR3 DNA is TGTGCCTCCAGAAGGGGAACGAGCACAGATACGCAGTATTTT. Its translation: CASRRGTSTDTQYF.

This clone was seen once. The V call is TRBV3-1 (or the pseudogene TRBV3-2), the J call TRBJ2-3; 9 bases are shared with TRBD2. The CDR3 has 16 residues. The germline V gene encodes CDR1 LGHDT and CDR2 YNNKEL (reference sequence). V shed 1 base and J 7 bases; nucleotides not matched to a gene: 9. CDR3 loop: CASSQGVAGVGNTQYF. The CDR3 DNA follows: TGTGCCAGCAGCCAAGGAGTAGCGGGGGTTGGAAATACGCAGTATTTT.

The CDR3 DNA reads TGTGCCAGCAGCTTGGGGGGACGATCAACTAATGAAAAACTGTTTTTT. It yields the protein CASSLGGRSTNEKLFF. This chain joins TRBV5-8 and TRBJ1-4, with D possibly TRBD1 on 5 matching bases. Trimming left V 0 bases short and J 0 bases short, with 9 bases between. The CDR3 extends over 16 amino acids. Germline V CDR1 and CDR2: SGHTS, YDEGEE.

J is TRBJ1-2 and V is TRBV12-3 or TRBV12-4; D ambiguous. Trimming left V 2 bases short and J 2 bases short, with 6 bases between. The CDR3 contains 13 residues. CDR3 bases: TGTGCCAGCAGTTTACAGATCAACTATGGCTACACCTTC. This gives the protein CASSLQINYGYTF.

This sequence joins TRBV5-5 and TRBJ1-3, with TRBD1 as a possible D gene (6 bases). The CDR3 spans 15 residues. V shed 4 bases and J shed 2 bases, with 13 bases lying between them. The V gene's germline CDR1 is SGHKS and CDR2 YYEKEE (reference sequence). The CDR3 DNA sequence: TGTGCCAGCAGCCTTGCGTGGGACACTGGAAACACCATATATTTT. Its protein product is CASSLAWDTGNTIYF. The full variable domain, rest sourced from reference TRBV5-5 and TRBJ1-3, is DAGVTQSPTHLIKTRGQQVTLRCSPISGHKSVSWYQQVLGQGPQFIFQYYEKEERGRGNFPDRFSARQFPNYSSELNVNALLLGDSALYLCASSLAWDTGNTIYFGEGSWLTVV.

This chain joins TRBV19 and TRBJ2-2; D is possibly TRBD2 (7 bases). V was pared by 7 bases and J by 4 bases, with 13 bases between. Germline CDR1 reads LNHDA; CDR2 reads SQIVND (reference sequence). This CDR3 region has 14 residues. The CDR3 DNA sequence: TGTGCCAGTAAGACGGGGGGCGTCACCGGGGAGCTGTTTTTT. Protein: CASKTGGVTGELFF.

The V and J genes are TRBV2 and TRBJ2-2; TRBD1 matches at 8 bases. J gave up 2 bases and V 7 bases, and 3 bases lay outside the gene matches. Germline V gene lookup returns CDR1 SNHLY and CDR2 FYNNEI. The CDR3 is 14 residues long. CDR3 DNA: TGTGCCAGCAAAGGACAGGGAAACACCGGGGAGCTGTTTTTT. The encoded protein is CASKGQGNTGELFF.

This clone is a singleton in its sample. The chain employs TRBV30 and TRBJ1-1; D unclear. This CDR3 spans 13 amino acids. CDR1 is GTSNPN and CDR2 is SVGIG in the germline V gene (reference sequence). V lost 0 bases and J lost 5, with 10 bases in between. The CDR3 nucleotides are TGTGCCTGGAGTGTCCTGGCGGGAACTGAAGCTTTCTTT. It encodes CAWSVLAGTEAFF.

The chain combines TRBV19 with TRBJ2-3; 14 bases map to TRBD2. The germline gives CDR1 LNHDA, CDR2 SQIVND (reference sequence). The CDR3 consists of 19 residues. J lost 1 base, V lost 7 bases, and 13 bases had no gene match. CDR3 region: CASTMGGTSGGYRTDTQYF. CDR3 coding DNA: TGTGCCAGTACAATGGGTGGGACTAGCGGGGGCTACCGCACAGATACGCAGTATTTT. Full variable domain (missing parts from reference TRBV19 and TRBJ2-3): DGGITQSPKYLFRKEGQNVTLSCEQNLNHDAMYWYRQDPGQGLRLIYYSQIVNDFQKGDIAEGYSVSREKKESFPLTVTSAQKNPTAFYLCASTMGGTSGGYRTDTQYFGPGTRLTVL.

The CDR3 DNA is TGTGCCAGCAGTTTGAGGGGGTCCTATAATTCACCCCTCCACTTT. Translated, it gives CASSLRGSYNSPLHF. The rearrangement links TRBV27 to TRBJ1-6, with a possible D match to TRBD1 (6 bases). The germline gives CDR1 MNHEY, CDR2 SMNVEV (reference sequence). The V end lost 3 bases, the J end lost 1 base, and 7 bases lay between the germline ends. The CDR3 runs to 15 residues.

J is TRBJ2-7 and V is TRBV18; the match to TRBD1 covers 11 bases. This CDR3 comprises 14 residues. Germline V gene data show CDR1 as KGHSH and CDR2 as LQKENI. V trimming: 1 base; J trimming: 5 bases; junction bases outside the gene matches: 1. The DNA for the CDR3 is TGTGCCAGCTCACCACGGACAGGGGGCGACGAGCAGTACGTC. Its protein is CASSPRTGGDEQYV.

Here the CDR3 reads CASSAGQAPGYTF. For the CDR3, the DNA is TGTGCCAGCAGCGCGGGACAGGCTCCTGGCTACACCTTC. V usage is TRBV7-8 and J usage is TRBJ1-2; TRBD1 matches 8 bases. This CDR3 region has 13 residues. The germline V gene has CDR1 SGHVS and CDR2 FQNEAQ. With V trimmed by 5 bases and J by 7 bases, 6 bases remained unmatched. Together with reference TRBV7-8 and TRBJ1-2, the CDR3 gives the full variable domain: GAGVSQSPRYKVAKRGQDVALRCDPISGHVSLFWYQQALGQGPEFLTYFQNEAQLDKSGLPSDRFFAERPEGSVSTLKIQRTQQEDSAVYLCASSAGQAPGYTFGSGTRLTVV.

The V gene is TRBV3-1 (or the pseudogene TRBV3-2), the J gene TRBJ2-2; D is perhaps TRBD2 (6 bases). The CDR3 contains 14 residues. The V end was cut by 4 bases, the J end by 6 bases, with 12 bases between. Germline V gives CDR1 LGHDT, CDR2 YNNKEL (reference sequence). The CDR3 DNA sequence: TGTGCCAGCAGCCCCAGGGACTTGCCCGGGGAGCTGTTTTTT. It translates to CASSPRDLPGELFF.

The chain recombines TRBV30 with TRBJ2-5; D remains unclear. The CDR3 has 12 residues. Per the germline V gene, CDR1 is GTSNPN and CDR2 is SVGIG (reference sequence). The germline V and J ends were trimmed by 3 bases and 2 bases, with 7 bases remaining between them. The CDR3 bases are TGTGCCTGGAGCGTAACTCAAGAGACCCAGTACTTC. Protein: CAWSVTQETQYF.

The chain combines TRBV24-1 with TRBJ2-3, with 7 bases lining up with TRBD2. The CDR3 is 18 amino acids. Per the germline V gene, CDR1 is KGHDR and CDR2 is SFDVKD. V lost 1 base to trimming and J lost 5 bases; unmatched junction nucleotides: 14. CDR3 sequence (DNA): TGTGCCACCAGTGATTTAAGGGGCGGGGGTGACCCAGGAGATACGCAGTATTTT. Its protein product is CATSDLRGGGDPGDTQYF.

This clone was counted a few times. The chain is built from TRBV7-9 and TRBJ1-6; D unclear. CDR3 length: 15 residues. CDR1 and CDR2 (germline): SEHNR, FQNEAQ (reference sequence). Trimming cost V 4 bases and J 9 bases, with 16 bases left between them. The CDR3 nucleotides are TGTGCCAGCAGCTCCCGGATCGGCTCAGGTTCACCCCTCCACTTT. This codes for CASSSRIGSGSPLHF.